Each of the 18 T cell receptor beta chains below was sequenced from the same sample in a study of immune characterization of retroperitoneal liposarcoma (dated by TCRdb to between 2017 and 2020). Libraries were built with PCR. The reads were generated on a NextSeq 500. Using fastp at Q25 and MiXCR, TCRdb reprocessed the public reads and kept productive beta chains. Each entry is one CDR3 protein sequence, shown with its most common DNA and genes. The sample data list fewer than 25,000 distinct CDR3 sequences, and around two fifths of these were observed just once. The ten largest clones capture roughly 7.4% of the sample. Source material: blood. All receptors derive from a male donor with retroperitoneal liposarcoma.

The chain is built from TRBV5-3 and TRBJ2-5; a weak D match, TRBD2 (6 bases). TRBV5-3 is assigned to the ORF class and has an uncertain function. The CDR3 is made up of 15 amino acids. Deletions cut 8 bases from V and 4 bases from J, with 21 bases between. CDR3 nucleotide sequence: TGTGCCAGCAGCCCACGGAGAGGTAGCGGAGAGACCCAGTACTTC. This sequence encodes CASSPRRGSGETQYF.

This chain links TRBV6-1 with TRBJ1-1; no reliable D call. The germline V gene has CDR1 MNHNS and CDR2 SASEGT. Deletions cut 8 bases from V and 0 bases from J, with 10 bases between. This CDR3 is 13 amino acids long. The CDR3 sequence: CASRLDMNTEAFF. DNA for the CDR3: TGTGCCAGCCGGCTAGACATGAACACTGAAGCTTTCTTT.

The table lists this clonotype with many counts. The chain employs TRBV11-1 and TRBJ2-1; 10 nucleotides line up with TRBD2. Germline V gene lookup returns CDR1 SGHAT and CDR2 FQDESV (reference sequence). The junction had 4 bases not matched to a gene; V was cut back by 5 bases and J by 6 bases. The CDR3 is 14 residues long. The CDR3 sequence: CASSRAGGPNEQFF. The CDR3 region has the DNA TGTGCCAGCAGCCGAGCGGGAGGGCCCAATGAGCAGTTCTTC. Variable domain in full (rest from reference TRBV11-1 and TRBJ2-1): EAEVAQSPRYKITEKSQAVAFWCDPISGHATLYWYRQILGQGPELLVQFQDESVVDDSQLPKDRFSAERLKGVDSTLKIQPAELGDSAMYLCASSRAGGPNEQFFGPGTRLTVL.

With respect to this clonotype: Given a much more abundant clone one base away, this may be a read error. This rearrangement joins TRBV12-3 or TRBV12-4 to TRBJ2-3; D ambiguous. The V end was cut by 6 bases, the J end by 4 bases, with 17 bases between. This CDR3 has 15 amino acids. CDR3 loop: CASSPTRSVADTQYF. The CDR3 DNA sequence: TGTGCCAGCAGCCCCACTCGCTCCGTCGCAGATACGCAGTATTTT.

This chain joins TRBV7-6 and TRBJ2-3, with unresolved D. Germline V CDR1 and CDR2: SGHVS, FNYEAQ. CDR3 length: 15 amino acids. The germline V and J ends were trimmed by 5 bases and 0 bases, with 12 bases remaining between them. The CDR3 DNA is TGTGCCAGCAGCCACAGAGAAACTAGCACAGATACGCAGTATTTT. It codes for CASSHRETSTDTQYF.

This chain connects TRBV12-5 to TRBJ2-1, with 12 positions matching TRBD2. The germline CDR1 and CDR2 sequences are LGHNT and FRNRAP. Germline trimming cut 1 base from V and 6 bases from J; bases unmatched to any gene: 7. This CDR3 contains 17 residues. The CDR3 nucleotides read TGTGCTAGTGGTTTGGGCCGGACTAGCGGGGCCCTCAATGAGCAGTTCTTC. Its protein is CASGLGRTSGALNEQFF. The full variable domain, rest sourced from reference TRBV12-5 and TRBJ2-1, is DARVTQTPRHKVTEMGQEVTMRCQPILGHNTVFWYRQTMMQGLELLAYFRNRAPLDDSGMPKDRFSAEMPDATLATLKIQPSEPRDSAVYFCASGLGRTSGALNEQFFGPGTRLTVL.

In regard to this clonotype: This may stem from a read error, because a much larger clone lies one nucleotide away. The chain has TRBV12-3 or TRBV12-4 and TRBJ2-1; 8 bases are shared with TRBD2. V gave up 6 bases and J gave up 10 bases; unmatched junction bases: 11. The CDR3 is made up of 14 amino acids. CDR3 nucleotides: TGTGCCAGCAGCATGAGCGGGAGAGTCTACGAGCAGTTCTTC. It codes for CASSMSGRVYEQFF.

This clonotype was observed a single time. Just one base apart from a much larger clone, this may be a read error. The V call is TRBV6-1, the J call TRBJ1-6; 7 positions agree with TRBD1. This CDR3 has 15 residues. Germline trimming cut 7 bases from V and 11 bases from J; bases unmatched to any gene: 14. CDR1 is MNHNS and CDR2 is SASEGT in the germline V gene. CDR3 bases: TGTGCCAGCATCGCCCGGGACAGAGTAAGGGCACCCCTCCACTTT. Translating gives CASIARDRVRAPLHF.

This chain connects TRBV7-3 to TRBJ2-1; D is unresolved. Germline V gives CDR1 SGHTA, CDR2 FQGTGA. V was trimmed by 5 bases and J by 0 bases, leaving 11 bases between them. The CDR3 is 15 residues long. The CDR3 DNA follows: TGTGCCAGCAGCCCAAGGGCTAGCTCCTACAATGAGCAGTTCTTC. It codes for CASSPRASSYNEQFF.

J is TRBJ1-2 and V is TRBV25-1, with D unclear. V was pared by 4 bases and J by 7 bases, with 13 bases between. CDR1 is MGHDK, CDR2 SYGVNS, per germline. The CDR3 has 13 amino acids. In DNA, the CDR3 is TGTGCCAGCAGTGTCGACACGGCGGGTGGCTACACCTTC. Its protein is CASSVDTAGGYTF.

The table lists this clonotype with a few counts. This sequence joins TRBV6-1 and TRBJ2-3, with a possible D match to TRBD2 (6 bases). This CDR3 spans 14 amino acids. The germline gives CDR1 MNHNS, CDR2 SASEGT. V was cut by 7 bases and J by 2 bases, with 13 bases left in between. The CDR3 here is CASTLRGATDTQYF. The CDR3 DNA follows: TGTGCCAGCACCCTACGCGGGGCCACAGATACGCAGTATTTT.

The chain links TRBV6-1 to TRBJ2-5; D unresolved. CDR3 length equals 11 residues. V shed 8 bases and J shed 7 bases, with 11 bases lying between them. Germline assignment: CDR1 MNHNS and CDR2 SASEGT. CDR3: CASLSVGTQYF. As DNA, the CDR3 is TGTGCCAGCCTCTCAGTCGGGACCCAGTACTTC.

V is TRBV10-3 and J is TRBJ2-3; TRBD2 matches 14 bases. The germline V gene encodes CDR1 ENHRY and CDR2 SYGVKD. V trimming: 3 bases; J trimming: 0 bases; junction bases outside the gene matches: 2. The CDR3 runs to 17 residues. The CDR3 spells CAISDGTSGGSTDTQYF. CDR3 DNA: TGTGCCATCAGTGACGGGACTAGCGGGGGAAGCACAGATACGCAGTATTTT.

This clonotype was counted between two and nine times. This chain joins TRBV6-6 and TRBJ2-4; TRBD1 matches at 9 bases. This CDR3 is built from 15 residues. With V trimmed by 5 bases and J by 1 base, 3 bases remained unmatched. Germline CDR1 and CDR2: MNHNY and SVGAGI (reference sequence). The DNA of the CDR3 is TGTGCCAGCAGTAACAGGGGGCTGGCCAAAAACATTCAGTACTTC. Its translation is CASSNRGLAKNIQYF.

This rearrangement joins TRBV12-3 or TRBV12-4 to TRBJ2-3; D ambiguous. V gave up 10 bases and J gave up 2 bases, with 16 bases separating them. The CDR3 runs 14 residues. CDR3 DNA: TGTGCCACCCCCGTCTGGGGAAACACAGATACGCAGTATTTT. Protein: CATPVWGNTDTQYF.

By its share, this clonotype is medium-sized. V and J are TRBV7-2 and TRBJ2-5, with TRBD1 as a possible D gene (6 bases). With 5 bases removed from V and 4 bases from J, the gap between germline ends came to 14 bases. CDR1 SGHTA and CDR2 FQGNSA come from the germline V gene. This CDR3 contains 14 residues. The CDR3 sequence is CASSPARGGETQYF. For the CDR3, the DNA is TGTGCCAGCAGCCCCGCCCGAGGGGGAGAGACCCAGTACTTC.

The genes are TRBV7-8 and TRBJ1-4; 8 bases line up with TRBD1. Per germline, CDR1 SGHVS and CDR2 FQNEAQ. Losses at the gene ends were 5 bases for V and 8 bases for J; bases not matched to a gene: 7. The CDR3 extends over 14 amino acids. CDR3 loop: CASSTRGRREKLFF. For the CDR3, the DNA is TGTGCCAGCAGCACCAGGGGGCGCAGGGAAAAACTGTTTTTT.

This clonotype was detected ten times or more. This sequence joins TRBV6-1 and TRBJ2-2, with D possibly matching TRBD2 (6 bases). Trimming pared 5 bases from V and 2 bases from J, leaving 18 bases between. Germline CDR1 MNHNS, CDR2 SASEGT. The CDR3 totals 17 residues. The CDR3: CASSPSGTDLNTGELFF. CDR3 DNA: TGTGCCAGCAGTCCATCCGGGACTGACTTAAACACCGGGGAGCTGTTTTTT.